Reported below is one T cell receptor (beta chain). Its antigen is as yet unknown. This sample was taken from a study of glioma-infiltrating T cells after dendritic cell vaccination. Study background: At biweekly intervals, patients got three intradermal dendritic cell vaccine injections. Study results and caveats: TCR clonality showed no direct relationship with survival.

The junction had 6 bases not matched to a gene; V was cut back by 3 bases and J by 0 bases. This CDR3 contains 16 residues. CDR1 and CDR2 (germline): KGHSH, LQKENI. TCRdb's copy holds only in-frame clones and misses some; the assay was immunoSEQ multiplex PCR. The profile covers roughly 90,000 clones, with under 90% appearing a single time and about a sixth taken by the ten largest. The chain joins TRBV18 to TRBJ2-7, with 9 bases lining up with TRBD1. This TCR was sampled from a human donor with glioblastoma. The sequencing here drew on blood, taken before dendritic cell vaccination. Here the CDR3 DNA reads TGTGCCAGCTCACCTCCCGGGACAGGGAACTCCTACGAGCAGTACTTC. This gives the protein CASSPPGTGNSYEQYF.